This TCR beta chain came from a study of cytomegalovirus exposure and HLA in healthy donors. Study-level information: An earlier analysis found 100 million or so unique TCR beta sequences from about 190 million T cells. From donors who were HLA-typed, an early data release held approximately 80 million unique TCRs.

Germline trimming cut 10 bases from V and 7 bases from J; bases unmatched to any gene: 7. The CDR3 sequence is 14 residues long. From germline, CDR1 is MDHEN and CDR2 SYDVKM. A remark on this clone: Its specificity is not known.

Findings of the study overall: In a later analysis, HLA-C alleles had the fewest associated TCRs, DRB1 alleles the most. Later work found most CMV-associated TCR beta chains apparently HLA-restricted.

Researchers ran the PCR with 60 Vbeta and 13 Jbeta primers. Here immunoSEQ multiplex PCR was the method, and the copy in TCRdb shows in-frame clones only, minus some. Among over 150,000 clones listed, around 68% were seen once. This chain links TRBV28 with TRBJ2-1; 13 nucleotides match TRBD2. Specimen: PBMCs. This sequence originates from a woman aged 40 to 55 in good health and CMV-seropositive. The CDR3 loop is CANSLAGGPNEQFF. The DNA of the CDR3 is TGTGCCAACTCACTAGCGGGAGGGCCAAATGAGCAGTTCTTC. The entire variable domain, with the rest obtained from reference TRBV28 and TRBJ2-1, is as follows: DVKVTQSSRYLVKRTGEKVFLECVQDMDHENMFWYRQDPGLGLRLIYFSYDVKMKEKGDIPEGYSVSREKKERFSLILESASTNQTSMYLCANSLAGGPNEQFFGPGTRLTVL.